The 5 T cell receptor beta chains below all came from one sample that was sequenced in a study of blood T cell repertoires in COVID-19 (dated by TCRdb to about 2020). Library preparation was by the immunoSEQ multiplex PCR assay. TCRdb's version of the immuneACCESS table is confined to in-frame rearrangements and falls short of the full clone set. An unresolved V gene accounts for under half of the shortfall where checked; the remainder is of unknown origin. The sample table lists roughly 250,000 clones, nearly 85% of them with a count of one. Jointly, the top ten make up 8% to 9.5% of the sample. The specimen sequenced was peripheral blood. The receptors were sampled from a human donor in a cohort sampled during active COVID-19.

This clone showed up just a few times. The chain couples TRBV5-1 to TRBJ2-3; 9 nucleotides agree with TRBD2. Germline trimming cut 4 bases from V and 14 bases from J; bases unmatched to any gene: 17. From germline, CDR1 is SGHRS and CDR2 YFSETQ. The CDR3 extends over 15 amino acids. DNA for the CDR3: TGCGCCAGCAGCCCTCTTCCCGGGACTAGCACTACCCCGTATTTT. Translation: CASSPLPGTSTTPYF.

The V call is TRBV11-2, the J call TRBJ2-1; D gene uncertain. The germline V gene has CDR1 SGHAT and CDR2 FQNNGV. CDR3 length: 12 amino acids. V lost 6 bases and J lost 7, with 10 bases in between. CDR3 bases: TGTGCCAGCAGAAGTGTTACAAATGAGCAGTTCTTC. This gives the protein CASRSVTNEQFF.

This chain links TRBV28 with TRBJ2-7; D unresolved. This CDR3 is built from 12 residues. V was trimmed by 6 bases and J by 4 bases, leaving 10 bases between them. Germline assignment: CDR1 MDHEN and CDR2 SYDVKM. CDR3 bases: TGTGCCAGCAGGACACACACTTACGAGCAGTACTTC. Its translation: CASRTHTYEQYF.

This clone was seen a handful of times. The J gene is TRBJ1-3, the V gene TRBV12-3 or TRBV12-4; D is unresolved. The CDR3 is 13 amino acids. V lost 0 bases and J lost 4, with 4 bases in between. The CDR3 DNA sequence: TGTGCCAGCAGTTTAGCCCCAGGAAACACCATATATTTT. It codes for CASSLAPGNTIYF.

The V and J genes are TRBV27 and TRBJ1-5; the D is unclear. Trimming stripped 6 bases from V and 5 bases from J, with 8 bases between. CDR1 MNHEY and CDR2 SMNVEV come from the germline V gene (reference sequence). This CDR3 is built from 12 residues. CDR3 coding DNA: TGTGCCAGCAGAACCGGTTATCAGCCCCAGCATTTT. The encoded protein is CASRTGYQPQHF.